This T cell receptor (beta chain) is from a study of shared clonotypes between healthy human individuals. Overall study: Per donor, three plates held CD4 naive cells, three held CD4 memory, two held CD8 naive and one held CD8 memory.

Turning to this clone: Its antigen is unidentified.

V was pared by 0 bases and J by 4 bases, with 12 bases between. This CDR3 region has 15 residues. Germline CDR1 reads SGHTA; CDR2 reads FQGTGA. The study's findings and limits: A limitation of the genetic and exposure-history diversity represented arose from few donors.

Libraries were prepared by immunoSEQ multiplex PCR; TCRdb keeps only in-frame clonotypes and omits some of them. This sample yields roughly 700,000 clones, of which about 90% are seen a single time; more than 30% belongs to the top ten. The source is a young man in good health. Some clones in this sample may be carry-over from other donors' samples. Sequencing was performed on memory CD8+ T cells from PBMCs. As for subset: CD45RO+ cells pooled with CCR7-negative TemRA cells. The genes are TRBV7-3 and TRBJ1-2; a weak D match, TRBD1 (5 bases). DNA of the CDR3: TGTGCCAGCAGCTTAACGGTCGGGGACTCCTATGGCTACACCTTC. Translated, it gives CASSLTVGDSYGYTF.